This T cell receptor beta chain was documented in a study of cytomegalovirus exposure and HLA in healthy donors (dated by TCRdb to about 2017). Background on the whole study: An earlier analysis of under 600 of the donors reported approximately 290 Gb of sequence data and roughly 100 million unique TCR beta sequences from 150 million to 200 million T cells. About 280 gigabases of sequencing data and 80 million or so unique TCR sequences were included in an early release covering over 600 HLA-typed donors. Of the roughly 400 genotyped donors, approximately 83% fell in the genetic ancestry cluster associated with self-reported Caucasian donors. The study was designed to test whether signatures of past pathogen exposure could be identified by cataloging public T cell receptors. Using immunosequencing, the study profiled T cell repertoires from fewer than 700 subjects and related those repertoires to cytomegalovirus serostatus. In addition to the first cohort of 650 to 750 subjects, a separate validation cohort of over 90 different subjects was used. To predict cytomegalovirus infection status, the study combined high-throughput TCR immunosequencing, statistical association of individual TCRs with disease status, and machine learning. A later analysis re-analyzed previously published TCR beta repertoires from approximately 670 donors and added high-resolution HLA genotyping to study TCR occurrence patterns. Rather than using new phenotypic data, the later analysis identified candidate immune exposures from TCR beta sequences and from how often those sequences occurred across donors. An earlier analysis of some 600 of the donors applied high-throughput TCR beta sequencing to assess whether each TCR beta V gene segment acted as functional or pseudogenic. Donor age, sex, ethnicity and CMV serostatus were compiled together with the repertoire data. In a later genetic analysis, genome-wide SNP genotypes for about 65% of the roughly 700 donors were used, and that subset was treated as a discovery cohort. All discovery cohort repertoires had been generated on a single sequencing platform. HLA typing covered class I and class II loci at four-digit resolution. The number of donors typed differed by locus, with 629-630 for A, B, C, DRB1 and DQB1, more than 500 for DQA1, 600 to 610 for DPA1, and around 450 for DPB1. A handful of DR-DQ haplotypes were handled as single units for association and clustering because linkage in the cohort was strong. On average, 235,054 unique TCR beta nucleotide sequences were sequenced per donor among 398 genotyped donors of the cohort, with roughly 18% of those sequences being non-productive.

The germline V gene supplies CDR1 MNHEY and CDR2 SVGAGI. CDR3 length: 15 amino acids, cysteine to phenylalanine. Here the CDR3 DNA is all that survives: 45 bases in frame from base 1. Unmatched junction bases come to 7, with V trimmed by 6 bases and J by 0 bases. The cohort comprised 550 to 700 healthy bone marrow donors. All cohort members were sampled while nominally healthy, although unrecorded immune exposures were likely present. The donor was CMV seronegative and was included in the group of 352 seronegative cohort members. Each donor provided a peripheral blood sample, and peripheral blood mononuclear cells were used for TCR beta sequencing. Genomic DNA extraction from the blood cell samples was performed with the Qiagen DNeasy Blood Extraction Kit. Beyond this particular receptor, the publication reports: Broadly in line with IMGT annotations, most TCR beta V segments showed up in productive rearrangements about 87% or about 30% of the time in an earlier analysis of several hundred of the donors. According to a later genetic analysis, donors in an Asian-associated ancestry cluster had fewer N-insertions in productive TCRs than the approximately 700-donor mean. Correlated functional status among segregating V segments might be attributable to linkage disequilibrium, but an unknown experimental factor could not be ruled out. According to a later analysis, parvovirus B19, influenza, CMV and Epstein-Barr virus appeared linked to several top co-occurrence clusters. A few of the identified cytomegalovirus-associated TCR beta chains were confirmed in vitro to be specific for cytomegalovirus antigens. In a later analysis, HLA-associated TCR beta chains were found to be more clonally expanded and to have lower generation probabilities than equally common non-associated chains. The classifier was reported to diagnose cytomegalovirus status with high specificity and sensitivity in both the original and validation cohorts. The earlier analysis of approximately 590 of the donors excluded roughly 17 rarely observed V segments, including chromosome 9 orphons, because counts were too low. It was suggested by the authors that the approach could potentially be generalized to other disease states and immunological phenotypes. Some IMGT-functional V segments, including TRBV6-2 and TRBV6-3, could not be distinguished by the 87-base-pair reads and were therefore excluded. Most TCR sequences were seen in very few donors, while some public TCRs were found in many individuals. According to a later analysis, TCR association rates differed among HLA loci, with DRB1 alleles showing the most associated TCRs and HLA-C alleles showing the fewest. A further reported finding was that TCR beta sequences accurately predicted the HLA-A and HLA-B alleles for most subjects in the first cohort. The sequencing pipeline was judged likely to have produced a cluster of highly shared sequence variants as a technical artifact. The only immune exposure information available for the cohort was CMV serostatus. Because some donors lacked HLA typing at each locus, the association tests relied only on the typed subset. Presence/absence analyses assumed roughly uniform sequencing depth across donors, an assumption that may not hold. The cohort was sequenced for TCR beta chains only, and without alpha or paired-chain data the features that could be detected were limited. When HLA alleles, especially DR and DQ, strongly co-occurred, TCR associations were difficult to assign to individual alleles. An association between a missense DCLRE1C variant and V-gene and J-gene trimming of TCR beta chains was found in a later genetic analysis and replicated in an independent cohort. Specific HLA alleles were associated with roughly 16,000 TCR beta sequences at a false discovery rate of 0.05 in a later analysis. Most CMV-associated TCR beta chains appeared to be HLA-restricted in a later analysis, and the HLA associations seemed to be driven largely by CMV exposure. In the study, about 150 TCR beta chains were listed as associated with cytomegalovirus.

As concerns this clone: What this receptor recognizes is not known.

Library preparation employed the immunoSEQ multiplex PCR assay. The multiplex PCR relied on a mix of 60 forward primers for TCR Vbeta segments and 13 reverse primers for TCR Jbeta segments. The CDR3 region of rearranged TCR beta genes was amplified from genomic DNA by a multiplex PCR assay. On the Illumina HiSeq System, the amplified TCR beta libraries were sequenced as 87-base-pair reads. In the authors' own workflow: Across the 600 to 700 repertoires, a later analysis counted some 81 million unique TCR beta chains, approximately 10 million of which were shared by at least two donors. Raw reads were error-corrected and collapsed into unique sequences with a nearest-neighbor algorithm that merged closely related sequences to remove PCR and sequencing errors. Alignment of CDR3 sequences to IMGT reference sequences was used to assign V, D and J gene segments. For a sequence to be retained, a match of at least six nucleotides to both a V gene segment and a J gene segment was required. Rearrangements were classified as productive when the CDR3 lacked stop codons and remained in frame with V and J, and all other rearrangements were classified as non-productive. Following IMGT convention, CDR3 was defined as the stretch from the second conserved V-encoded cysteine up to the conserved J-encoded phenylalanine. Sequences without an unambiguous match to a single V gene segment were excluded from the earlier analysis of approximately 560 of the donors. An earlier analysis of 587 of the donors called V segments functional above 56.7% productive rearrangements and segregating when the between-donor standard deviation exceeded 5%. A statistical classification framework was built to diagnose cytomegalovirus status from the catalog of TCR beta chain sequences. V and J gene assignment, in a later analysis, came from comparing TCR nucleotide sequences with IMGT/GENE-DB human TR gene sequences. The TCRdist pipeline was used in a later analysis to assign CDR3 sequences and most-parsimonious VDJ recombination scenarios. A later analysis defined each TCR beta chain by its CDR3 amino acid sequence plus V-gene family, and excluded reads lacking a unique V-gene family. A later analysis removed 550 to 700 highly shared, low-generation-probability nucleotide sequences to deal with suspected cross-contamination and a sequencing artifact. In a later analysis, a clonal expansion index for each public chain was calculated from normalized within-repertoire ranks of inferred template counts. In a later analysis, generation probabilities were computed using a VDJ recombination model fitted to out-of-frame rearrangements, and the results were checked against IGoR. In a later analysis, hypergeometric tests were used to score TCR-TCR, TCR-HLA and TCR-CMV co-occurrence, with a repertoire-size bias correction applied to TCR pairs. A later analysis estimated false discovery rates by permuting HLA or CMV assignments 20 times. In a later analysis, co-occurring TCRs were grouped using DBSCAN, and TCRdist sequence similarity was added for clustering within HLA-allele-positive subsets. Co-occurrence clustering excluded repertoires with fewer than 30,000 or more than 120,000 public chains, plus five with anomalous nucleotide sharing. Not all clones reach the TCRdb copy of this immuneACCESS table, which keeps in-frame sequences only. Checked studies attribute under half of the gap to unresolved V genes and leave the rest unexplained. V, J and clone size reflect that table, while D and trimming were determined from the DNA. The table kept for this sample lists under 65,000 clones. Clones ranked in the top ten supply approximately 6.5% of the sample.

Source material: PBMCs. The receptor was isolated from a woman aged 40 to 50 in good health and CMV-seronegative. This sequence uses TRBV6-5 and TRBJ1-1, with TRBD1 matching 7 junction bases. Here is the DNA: TGTGCCAGCAGCAGCCCGGGACAGCTGAACACTGAAGCTTTCTTT. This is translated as CASSSPGQLNTEAFF.